This passage covers 9 T cell receptor beta chains from one sample sequenced in a study of shared clonotypes between healthy human individuals. Method: immunoSEQ multiplex PCR; TCRdb's copy keeps in-frame clones and lacks some. The sample lists hundreds of thousands of clones, over 95% occurring once. Naive CD8 isolation took CD45RO-negative cells positively selected for CCR7 and excluded terminally differentiated effector memory CD45RA+ cells. Sample: naive CD8+ T cells sorted from blood. These receptors were collected from a woman in her twenties or thirties in good health.

This clone was seen only once. This chain uses TRBV19 with TRBJ2-5; maybe TRBD2 (5 bases). Germline CDR1 and CDR2: LNHDA and SQIVND (reference sequence). Trimming removed 0 bases from V and 5 bases from J, with 22 bases in between. The CDR3 length is 18 residues. CDR3: CASSIDKRAQAPGETQYF. CDR3 DNA: TGTGCCAGTAGTATAGATAAGAGGGCCCAAGCCCCCGGGGAGACCCAGTACTTC.

The chain has TRBV4-2 and TRBJ2-1; no clear D. This CDR3 region has 13 residues. Germline V gene lookup returns CDR1 LGHNA and CDR2 YNFKEQ. Trimming removed 3 bases at V and 1 base at J, with 4 bases between. The CDR3 nucleotides read TGTGCCAGCAGCCACAATTCCTACAATGAGCAGTTCTTC. Its protein product is CASSHNSYNEQFF.

This clone was detected only once. The rearrangement links TRBV7-9 to TRBJ2-5, with D unclear. The CDR3 runs 14 residues. Trimming stripped 1 base from V and 5 bases from J, with 11 bases between. Germline V lookup: CDR1 SEHNR, CDR2 FQNEAQ (reference sequence). This CDR3 is CASSLDSGWETQYF. CDR3 coding DNA: TGTGCCAGCAGCTTAGATTCAGGCTGGGAGACCCAGTACTTC.

The chain is built from TRBV4-1 and TRBJ1-2, with D unresolved. The CDR3 runs to 16 residues. The germline V gene encodes CDR1 MGHRA and CDR2 YSYEKL. V was shortened by 2 bases and J by 4 bases, with 17 bases between the two germline ends. The CDR3, as DNA: TGCGCCAGCAGCCAAAATCTCGGGGAACTTGGCTATGGCTACACCTTC. This sequence encodes CASSQNLGELGYGYTF.

The chain links TRBV28 to TRBJ1-1, with D possibly being TRBD1 (5 bases). Trimming took 4 bases from V and 3 from J, leaving 12 bases between them. This CDR3 has 14 amino acids. Germline CDR1 reads MDHEN; CDR2 reads SYDVKM. The CDR3: CASSWSQGDTEAFF. The CDR3 DNA reads TGTGCCAGCAGTTGGTCCCAGGGTGACACTGAAGCTTTCTTT.

The chain carries TRBV27 and TRBJ2-7, with a possible D match to TRBD1 (7 bases). This CDR3 contains 14 residues. V was shortened by 2 bases and J by 3 bases, with 11 bases between the two germline ends. Looked up from germline, CDR1 is MNHEY and CDR2 is SMNVEV (reference sequence). The CDR3 DNA reads TGTGCCAGCAGTTTAGCGGGACAGCACTACGAGCAGTACTTC. Its protein product is CASSLAGQHYEQYF.

The CDR3 reads CASTLLKHQHEQYF. The CDR3 region has the DNA TGTGCCAGCACTCTACTCAAGCATCAGCACGAGCAGTACTTC. The gene calls are TRBV28 and TRBJ2-7; the D is unclear. V lost 7 bases to trimming and J lost 5 bases, with 18 bases between them. Germline loops: CDR1 MDHEN, CDR2 SYDVKM. The CDR3 totals 14 residues.

The chain is built from TRBV2 and TRBJ2-1; D gene unclear. CDR1 and CDR2 (germline): SNHLY, FYNNEI. V was shortened by 10 bases and J by 6 bases, with 13 bases between the two germline ends. This CDR3 comprises 12 residues. The CDR3 spells CAISARTNEQFF. CDR3 coding DNA: TGTGCCATATCGGCCAGGACCAATGAGCAGTTCTTC.

V usage is TRBV21-1 and J usage is TRBJ2-6; the D call in the table, TRBD2, was not verified against the DNA. TRBV21-1 corresponds to a pseudogene. This CDR3 comprises 18 residues. CDR3 residues: CASSPRLAGGSGANVLTF. DNA of the CDR3: TGTGCCAGCAGCCCCCGCCTAGCGGGAGGGTCTGGGGCCAACGTCCTGACTTTC.